Presented here are 16 T cell receptor beta chains from one specimen sequenced in a study of blood T cell repertoires in COVID-19. Produced via immunoSEQ multiplex PCR; TCRdb's table is partial and in-frame only. The table shows some 110,000 clones, with roughly 80% occurring only once. Sequenced material: peripheral blood. Source of these receptors: a man aged 55 to 69 with acute or convalescent COVID-19.

V usage is TRBV7-9 and J usage is TRBJ1-1, with D hard to call. Trimming pared 5 bases from V and 2 bases from J, leaving 12 bases between. CDR1 SEHNR and CDR2 FQNEAQ come from the germline V gene (reference sequence). The CDR3 covers 14 residues. Here the CDR3 reads CASSRISSNTEAFF. In DNA form, the CDR3 reads TGTGCCAGCAGCCGTATTAGTAGTAACACTGAAGCTTTCTTT.

J is TRBJ2-3 and V is TRBV5-1; 12 bases align to TRBD2. V lost 5 bases to trimming and J lost 8 bases; unmatched junction nucleotides: 6. The CDR3 spans 14 residues. Germline-derived CDR1 and CDR2 are SGHRS and YFSETQ. CDR3 nucleotide sequence: TGCGCCAGCAGTCGGACTAGCGGGGAACGTACGCAGTATTTT. Translated, it gives CASSRTSGERTQYF. The complete variable domain, with remaining parts taken from reference TRBV5-1 and TRBJ2-3, reads KAGVTQTPRYLIKTRGQQVTLSCSPISGHRSVSWYQQTPGQGLQFLFEYFSETQRNKGNFPGRFSGRQFSNSRSEMNVSTLELGDSALYLCASSRTSGERTQYFGPGTRLTVL.

This chain uses TRBV21-1 with TRBJ1-5. TRBV21-1 is an annotated pseudogene. This CDR3 contains 14 residues. CDR3 bases: TGTGCCAGCAGCAAAAGAGGAGGCAATCAGCCCCAGCATTTT. Translation gives CASSKRGGNQPQHF.

This clone has just one count. The V and J genes are TRBV9 and TRBJ2-1, with D perhaps TRBD1 (5 bases). V was cut by 4 bases and J by 9 bases, with 17 bases left in between. This CDR3 region has 14 residues. Looked up from germline, CDR1 is SGDLS and CDR2 is YYNGEE. The CDR3 spells CASSTSFRVGEQFF. The CDR3 region has the DNA TGTGCCAGCAGCACCTCTTTCAGGGTCGGTGAGCAGTTCTTC.

V gene TRBV20-1 combines with J gene TRBJ2-7; 8 bases are shared with TRBD1. The germline gives CDR1 DFQATT, CDR2 SNEGSKA (reference sequence). This CDR3 region has 11 residues. V lost 7 bases, J lost 3 bases, and 2 bases stayed unmatched. DNA of the CDR3: TGCAGTGGACAGGGGTTCTACGAGCAGTACTTC. This codes for CSGQGFYEQYF.

In DNA, the CDR3 is TGTGCCAGCAGCTTTACAGGGTTCTCTGGAAACACCATATATTTT. Translating gives CASSFTGFSGNTIYF. The chain combines TRBV5-4 with TRBJ1-3, with TRBD1 as a possible D gene (6 bases). This CDR3 region has 15 residues. CDR1 and CDR2 (germline): SGHNT, YYREEE (reference sequence). Trimming took off 2 bases at V and 0 bases at J, with 9 bases between the two ends. Together with reference TRBV5-4 and TRBJ1-3, the CDR3 gives the full variable domain: ETGVTQSPTHLIKTRGQQVTLRCSSQSGHNTVSWYQQALGQGPQFIFQYYREEENGRGNFPPRFSGLQFPNYSSELNVNALELDDSALYLCASSFTGFSGNTIYFGEGSWLTVV.

This chain links TRBV19 with TRBJ2-3, with D possibly TRBD1 on 6 matching bases. Per the germline V gene, CDR1 is LNHDA and CDR2 is SQIVND (reference sequence). V shed 1 base and J shed 6 bases, with 8 bases lying between them. The CDR3 has 13 amino acids. The chain's CDR3 is CASSIVTGDTQYF. The CDR3 DNA reads as TGTGCCAGTAGTATAGTGACAGGTGATACGCAGTATTTT.

The gene calls are TRBV3-1 (or the pseudogene TRBV3-2) and TRBJ1-2, with 7 bases fitting TRBD1. V lost 4 bases to trimming and J lost 4 bases; unmatched junction nucleotides: 6. The CDR3 totals 14 residues. In germline, CDR1 is LGHDT, CDR2 YNNKEL (reference sequence). DNA of the CDR3: TGTGCCAGCAGCCCTGGACAGGATACCTATGGCTACACCTTC. Amino acid sequence: CASSPGQDTYGYTF.

The chain joins TRBV7-8 to TRBJ2-7; weak D call: TRBD2 (5 bases). CDR3 length: 13 residues. The germline CDR1 and CDR2 sequences are SGHVS and FQNEAQ. Trimming shortened V by 6 bases and J by 0 bases, and 9 bases separated the two germline ends. CDR3 nucleotide sequence: TGTGCCAGCAGTGAGCGGAACTCCTACGAGCAGTACTTC. Translating gives CASSERNSYEQYF.

This clone was seen more than once but under ten times. The chain has TRBV7-2 and TRBJ1-5, with D tentatively TRBD1 (6 bases). Trimming removed 2 bases at V and 5 bases at J, with 10 bases between. From germline, CDR1 is SGHTA and CDR2 FQGNSA. This CDR3 is built from 14 residues. As DNA, the CDR3 is TGTGCCAGCAGCTTATGGGCAGGGGATCAGCCCCAGCATTTT. It specifies CASSLWAGDQPQHF.

This clone was detected a few times. This chain uses TRBV7-9 with TRBJ1-6; D might be TRBD1 (5 bases). This CDR3 comprises 14 residues. Trimming pared 4 bases from V and 8 bases from J, leaving 12 bases between. Germline V gene lookup returns CDR1 SEHNR and CDR2 FQNEAQ (reference sequence). CDR3 coding DNA: TGTGCCAGCAGCTCAGGGACTGCGGATTCACCCCTCCACTTT. This codes for CASSSGTADSPLHF.

This clone was picked up a small number of times. The V and J genes are TRBV4-3 and TRBJ2-2; D perhaps matches TRBD1 (5 bases). The CDR3 totals 15 residues. Germline CDR1 reads LGHNA; CDR2 reads YSLEER. Trimming removed 1 base at V and 3 bases at J, with 9 bases between. The CDR3 coding sequence is TGCGCCAGCAGCCAAGGGCCCAGGGACACCGGGGAGCTGTTTTTT. Its protein is CASSQGPRDTGELFF.

Only a few counts were recorded for this clone. The chain uses TRBV12-5 and TRBJ1-2; 8 positions match TRBD1. The CDR3 loop spans 17 amino acids. V dropped 0 bases and J dropped 4; count of bases not matched to a gene: 10. Germline V gene lookup returns CDR1 LGHNT and CDR2 FRNRAP. The CDR3 region is CASGLVVGTGFFYGYTF. CDR3 bases: TGTGCTAGTGGTTTGGTAGTAGGGACAGGATTTTTCTATGGCTACACCTTC.

The chain links TRBV9 to TRBJ2-1; no reliable D call. Trimming cost V 0 bases and J 7 bases, with 8 bases left between them. CDR3 length equals 13 residues. Germline CDR1 SGDLS, CDR2 YYNGEE. The CDR3: CASSVAVFNEQFF. CDR3 nucleotide sequence: TGTGCCAGCAGCGTAGCGGTCTTTAATGAGCAGTTCTTC.

This clone was observed a single time. The chain uses TRBV28 and TRBJ2-1; D possibly corresponds to TRBD2 (5 bases). CDR3 size: 14 residues. Germline assignment: CDR1 MDHEN and CDR2 SYDVKM. V was trimmed by 2 bases and J by 0 bases, leaving 5 bases between them. The CDR3 nucleotides are TGTGCCAGCAGTTTAGGGAGCTCCTACAATGAGCAGTTCTTC. The encoded protein is CASSLGSSYNEQFF.

The CDR3 DNA sequence: TGTGCCAGCAGCCCACAGGGTAACGAGCAGTACTTC. It yields the protein CASSPQGNEQYF. The chain links TRBV7-2 to TRBJ2-7; TRBD1 is a possible D gene (6 bases). V was pared by 5 bases and J by 5 bases, with 10 bases between. The CDR3 totals 12 residues. CDR1 SGHTA and CDR2 FQGNSA come from the germline V gene.